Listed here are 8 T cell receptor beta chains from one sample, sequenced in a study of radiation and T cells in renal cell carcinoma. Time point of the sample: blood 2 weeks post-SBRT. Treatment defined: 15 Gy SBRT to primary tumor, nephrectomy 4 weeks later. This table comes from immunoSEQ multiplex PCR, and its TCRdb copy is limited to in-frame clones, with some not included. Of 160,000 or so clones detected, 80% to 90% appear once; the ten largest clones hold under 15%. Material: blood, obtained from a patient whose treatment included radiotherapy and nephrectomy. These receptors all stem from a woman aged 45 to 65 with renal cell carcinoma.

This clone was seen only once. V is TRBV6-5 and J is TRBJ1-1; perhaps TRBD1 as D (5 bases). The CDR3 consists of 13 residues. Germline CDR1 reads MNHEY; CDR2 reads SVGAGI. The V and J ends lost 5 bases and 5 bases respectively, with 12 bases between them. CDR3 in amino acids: CASSPNRNTEAFF. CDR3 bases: TGTGCCAGCAGTCCCAACAGGAATACTGAAGCTTTCTTT.

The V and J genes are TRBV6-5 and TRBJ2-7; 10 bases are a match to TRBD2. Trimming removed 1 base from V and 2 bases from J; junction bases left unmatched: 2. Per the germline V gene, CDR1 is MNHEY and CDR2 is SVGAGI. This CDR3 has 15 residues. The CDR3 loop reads CASSYFSGGAYEQYF. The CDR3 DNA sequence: TGTGCCAGCAGTTACTTCAGCGGGGGGGCCTACGAGCAGTACTTC.

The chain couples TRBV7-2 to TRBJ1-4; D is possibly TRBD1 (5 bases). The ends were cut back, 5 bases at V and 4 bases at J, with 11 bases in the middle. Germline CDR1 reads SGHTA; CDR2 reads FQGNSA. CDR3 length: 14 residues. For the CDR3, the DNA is TGTGCCAGCAGCCGACAGTTACATAATGAAAAACTGTTTTTT. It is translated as CASSRQLHNEKLFF. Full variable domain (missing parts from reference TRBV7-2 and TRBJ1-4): GAGVSQSPSNKVTEKGKDVELRCDPISGHTALYWYRQSLGQGLEFLIYFQGNSAPDKSGLPSDRFSAERTGGSVSTLTIQRTQQEDSAVYLCASSRQLHNEKLFFGSGTQLSVL.

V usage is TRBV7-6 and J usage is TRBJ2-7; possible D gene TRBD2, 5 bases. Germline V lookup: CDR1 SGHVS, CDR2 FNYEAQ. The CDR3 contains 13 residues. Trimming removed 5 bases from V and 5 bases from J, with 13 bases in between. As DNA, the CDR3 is TGTGCCAGCAGCACCCGAATCGGGGACGAGCAGTACTTC. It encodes CASSTRIGDEQYF.

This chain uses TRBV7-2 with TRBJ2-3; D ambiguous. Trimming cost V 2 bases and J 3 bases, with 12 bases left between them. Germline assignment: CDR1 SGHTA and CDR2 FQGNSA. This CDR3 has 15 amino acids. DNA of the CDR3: TGTGCCAGCAGCTTAAGTAGGTTCAAGACAGATACGCAGTATTTT. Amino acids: CASSLSRFKTDTQYF.

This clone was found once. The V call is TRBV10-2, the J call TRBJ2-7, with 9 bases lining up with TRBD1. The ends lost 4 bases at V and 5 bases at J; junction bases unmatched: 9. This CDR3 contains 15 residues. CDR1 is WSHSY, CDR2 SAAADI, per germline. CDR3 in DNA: TGCGCCAGCAGTGGTTCTGGGACAGGGTCCCACGAGCAGTACTTC. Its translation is CASSGSGTGSHEQYF.

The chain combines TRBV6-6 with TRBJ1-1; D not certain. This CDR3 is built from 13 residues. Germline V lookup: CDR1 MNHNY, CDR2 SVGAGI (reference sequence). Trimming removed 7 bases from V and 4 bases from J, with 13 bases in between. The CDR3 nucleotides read TGTGCCAGCACGAGGTTAACGGGCACTGAAGCTTTCTTT. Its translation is CASTRLTGTEAFF.

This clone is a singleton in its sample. CDR3 in DNA: TGCGCCAGCAGCTCCGCCACGGGGGTGGGCACTGAAGCTTTCTTT. Its translation: CASSSATGVGTEAFF. This chain links TRBV5-1 with TRBJ1-1; TRBD1 might be the D (5 bases). Trimming shortened V by 3 bases and J by 4 bases, and 16 bases separated the two germline ends. This CDR3 contains 15 residues. From germline, CDR1 is SGHRS and CDR2 YFSETQ. Complete variable domain (other parts from reference TRBV5-1 and TRBJ1-1): KAGVTQTPRYLIKTRGQQVTLSCSPISGHRSVSWYQQTPGQGLQFLFEYFSETQRNKGNFPGRFSGRQFSNSRSEMNVSTLELGDSALYLCASSSATGVGTEAFFGQGTRLTVV.